The clone carrying this TCR beta chain occurred many times. Its antigen is undetermined. Quantitative barcoded 5'-RACE was used to prepare TCR beta libraries. TCRdb re-analysed the 5' RACE reads in MiXCR, keeping a single row per CDR3 protein. The data hold 7,500 or so distinct CDR3 sequences, with approximately 7.7% observed a single time. This sample was included in a study of CD8 T cells in ankylosing spondylitis. This CDR3 comprises 16 residues. Germline values: CDR1 SGDLS, CDR2 YYNGEE. The V gene end was trimmed by 3 bases and the J gene end by 6 bases; junction bases not matched to a gene: 11. Study conclusions and caveats: Characteristic, it appeared, of ankylosing spondylitis blood was a TCR beta motif of roughly eight highly homologous variants. The study looked at matched synovial fluid samples from ankylosing spondylitis patients. Disease-linked clones were reported to be significantly enriched there. Previously reported in reactive arthritis synovial fluid and blood were some of the motif variants.

Source material: blood, either unsorted or a sorted T cell fraction (not recorded which). This sequence joins TRBV9 and TRBJ2-3; 9 nucleotides align to TRBD2. The sequence was obtained from a male donor with ankylosing spondylitis or in good health (not recorded which). CDR3 sequence reads: CASSDPFAGGWDTQYF. DNA of the CDR3: TGTGCCAGCAGCGACCCCTTCGCGGGAGGGTGGGATACGCAGTATTTT.